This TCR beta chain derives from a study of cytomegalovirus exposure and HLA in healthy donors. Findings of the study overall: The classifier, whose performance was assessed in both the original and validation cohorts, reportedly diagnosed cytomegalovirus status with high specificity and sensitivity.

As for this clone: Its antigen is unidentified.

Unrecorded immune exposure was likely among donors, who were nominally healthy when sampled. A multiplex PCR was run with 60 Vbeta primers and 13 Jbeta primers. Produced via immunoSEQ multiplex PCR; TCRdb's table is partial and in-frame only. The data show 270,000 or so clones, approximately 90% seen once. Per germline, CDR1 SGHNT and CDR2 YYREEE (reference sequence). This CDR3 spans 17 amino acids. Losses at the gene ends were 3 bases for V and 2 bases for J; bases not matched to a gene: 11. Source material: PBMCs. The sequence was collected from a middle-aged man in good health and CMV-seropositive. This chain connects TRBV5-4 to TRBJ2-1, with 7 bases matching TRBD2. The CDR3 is CASSSRAREVPYNEQFF. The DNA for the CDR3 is TGTGCCAGCAGCTCGAGGGCACGGGAGGTTCCCTACAATGAGCAGTTCTTC.